This T cell receptor beta chain emerged from a study of early T cells in non-severe SARS-CoV-2 infection (dated by TCRdb to the early 2020s). In terms of the full investigation: Because TCR sequencing relied on bulk RNA taken from unsorted whole blood, pairing of alpha and beta chains was not possible.

From a lookup of the germline V gene (reference sequence), CDR1 and CDR2 are DFQATT and SNEGSKA. The CDR3 contains 15 residues, cysteine and phenylalanine counted. Just CDR3 DNA is preserved here, 45 bases in frame from base 1. V was cut back by 0 bases and J by 0 bases, leaving a gap of 9 bases between them. The library relied on 5' RACE. The reads were generated on a NextSeq 500. To correct for sequencing error and PCR bias, the TCR library protocol tagged individual cDNA molecules with unique molecular identifiers. Both TCR alpha and beta chains were sequenced, and tight co-correlation was observed between alpha and beta sequence abundances in each sample. In the source study's methods: V gene, J gene and CDR3 annotation of TCR sequences was performed with Decombinator V4. TCRs were defined as expanded if a significant change between any two time points was detected under a Poisson model with p below 0.0001. TCR abundances were normalised to the total number of TCRs sequenced per sample and were expressed as counts per million. MAIT TCRs were defined by TRAV1-2 paired with TRAJ12, TRAJ20 or TRAJ33, and iNKT TCRs by TRAV10 paired with TRAJ18. A search of VDJdb, accessed on 1 November 2021, was run for TCRs annotated to CMV, EBV and SARS-CoV-2, with TCRs annotated for multiple antigens excluded. The public reads were quality trimmed at Q25 with fastp and then assembled into clones with MiXCR by TCRdb, keeping productive beta chains. Rows are unified per CDR3 protein, each entry keeping the most common DNA and genes. The authors' filters were not applied to this entry. A total of over 85,000 distinct CDR3 sequences appear in this sample, over 15% of them only once. About 1.3% of the sample is in the top ten clones.

The paper as a whole reports these results and caveats: VDJdb matching was skewed toward anti-spike CD8 responses, so virus-specific expansions were likely underestimated and private and CD4 specificities were missed.

This was a case-control study nested in a cohort of healthcare workers in London, UK, who had nasopharyngeal swab PCR tests and blood samples taken every week. Healthcare workers were recruited during the week of the UK lockdown, between 23 and 31 March 2020, and followed weekly for up to roughly 15 weeks. This clonotype turned up a few times. Its antigen is not yet known. No much larger clone exists at a distance of one base, and base qualities are not known. The clonotype comes from an adult who was a healthcare worker with PCR-confirmed SARS-CoV-2 infection or an uninfected control (not recorded which). Sequencing was carried out using whole blood. The chain is assembled from TRBV20-1 and TRBJ1-5; no D gene is confidently identified. The base sequence is TGCAGTGCTAGAGATGAGTCGGGTAGCAATCAGCCCCAGCATTTT. This codes for CSARDESGSNQPQHF.